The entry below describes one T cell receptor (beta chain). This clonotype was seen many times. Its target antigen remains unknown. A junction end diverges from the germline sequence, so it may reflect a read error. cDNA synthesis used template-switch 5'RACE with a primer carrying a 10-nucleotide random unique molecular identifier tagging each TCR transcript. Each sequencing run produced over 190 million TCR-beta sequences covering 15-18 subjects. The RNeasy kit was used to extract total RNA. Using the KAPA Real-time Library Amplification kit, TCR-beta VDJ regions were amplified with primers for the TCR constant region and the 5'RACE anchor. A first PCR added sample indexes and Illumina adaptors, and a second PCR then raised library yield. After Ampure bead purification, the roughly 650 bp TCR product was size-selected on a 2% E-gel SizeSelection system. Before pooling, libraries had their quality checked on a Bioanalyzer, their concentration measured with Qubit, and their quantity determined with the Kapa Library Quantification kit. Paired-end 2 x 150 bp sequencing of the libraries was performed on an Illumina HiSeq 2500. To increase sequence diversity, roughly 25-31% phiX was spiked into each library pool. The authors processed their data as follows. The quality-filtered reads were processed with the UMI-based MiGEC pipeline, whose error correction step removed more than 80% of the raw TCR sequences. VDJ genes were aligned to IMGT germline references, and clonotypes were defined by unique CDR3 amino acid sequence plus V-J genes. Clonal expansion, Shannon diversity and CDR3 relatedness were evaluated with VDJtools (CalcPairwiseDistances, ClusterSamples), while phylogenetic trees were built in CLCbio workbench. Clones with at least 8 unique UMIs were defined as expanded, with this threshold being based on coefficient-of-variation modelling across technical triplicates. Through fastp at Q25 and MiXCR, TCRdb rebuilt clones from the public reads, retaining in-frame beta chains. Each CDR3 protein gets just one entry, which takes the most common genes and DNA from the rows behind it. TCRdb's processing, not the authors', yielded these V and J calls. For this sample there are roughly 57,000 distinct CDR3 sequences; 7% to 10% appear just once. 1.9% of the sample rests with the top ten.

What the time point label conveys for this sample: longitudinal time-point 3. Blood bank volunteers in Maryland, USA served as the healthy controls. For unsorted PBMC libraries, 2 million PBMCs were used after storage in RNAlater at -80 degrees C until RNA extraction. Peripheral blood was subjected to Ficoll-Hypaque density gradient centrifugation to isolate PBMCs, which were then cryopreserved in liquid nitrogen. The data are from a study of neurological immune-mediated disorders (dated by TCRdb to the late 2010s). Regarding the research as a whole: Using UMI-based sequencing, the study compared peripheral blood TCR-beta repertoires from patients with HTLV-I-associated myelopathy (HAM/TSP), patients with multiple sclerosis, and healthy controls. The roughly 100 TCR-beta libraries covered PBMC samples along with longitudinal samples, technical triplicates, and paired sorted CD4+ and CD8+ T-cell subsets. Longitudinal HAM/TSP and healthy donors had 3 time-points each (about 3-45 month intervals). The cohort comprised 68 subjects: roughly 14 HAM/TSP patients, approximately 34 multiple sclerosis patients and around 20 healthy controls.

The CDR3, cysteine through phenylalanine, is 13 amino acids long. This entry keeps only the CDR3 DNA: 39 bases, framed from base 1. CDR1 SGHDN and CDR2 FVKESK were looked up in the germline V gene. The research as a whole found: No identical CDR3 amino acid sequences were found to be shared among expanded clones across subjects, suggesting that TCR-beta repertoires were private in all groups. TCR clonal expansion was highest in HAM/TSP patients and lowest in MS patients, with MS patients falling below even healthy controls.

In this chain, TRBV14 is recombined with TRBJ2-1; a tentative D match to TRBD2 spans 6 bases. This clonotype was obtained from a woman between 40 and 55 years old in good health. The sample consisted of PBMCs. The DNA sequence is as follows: TGTGCCAGCAGCCAAGGCCCGGGAGCTGCCCCGAACTTC. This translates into CASSQGPGAAPNF.